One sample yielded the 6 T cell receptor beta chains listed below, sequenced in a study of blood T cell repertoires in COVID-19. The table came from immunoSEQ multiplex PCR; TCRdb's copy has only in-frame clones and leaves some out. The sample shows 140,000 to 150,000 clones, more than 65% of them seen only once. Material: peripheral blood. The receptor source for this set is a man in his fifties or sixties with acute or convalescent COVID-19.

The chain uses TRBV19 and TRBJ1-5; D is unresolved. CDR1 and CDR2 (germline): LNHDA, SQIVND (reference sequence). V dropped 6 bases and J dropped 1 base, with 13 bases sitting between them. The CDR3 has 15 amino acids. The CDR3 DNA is TGTGCCAGTAGGGCGGCGCCGGGAAGCAATCAGCCCCAGCATTTT. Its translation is CASRAAPGSNQPQHF.

The CDR3 is CASSGGTDLNEKLFF. The CDR3 DNA sequence: TGCGCCAGCAGTGGGGGGACAGATCTAAATGAAAAACTGTTTTTT. The chain uses TRBV10-2 and TRBJ1-4; 7 nucleotides align to TRBD1. V gave up 4 bases and J gave up 5 bases; unmatched junction bases: 7. Germline assignment: CDR1 WSHSY and CDR2 SAAADI. The CDR3 sequence is 15 residues long.

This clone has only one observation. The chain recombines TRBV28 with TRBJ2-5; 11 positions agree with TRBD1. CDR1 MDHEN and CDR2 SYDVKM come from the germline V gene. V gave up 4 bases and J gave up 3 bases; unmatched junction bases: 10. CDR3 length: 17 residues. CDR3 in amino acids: CASSSDVGQGEEETQYF. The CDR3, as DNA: TGTGCCAGCAGTTCCGACGTGGGACAGGGGGAGGAAGAGACCCAGTACTTC.

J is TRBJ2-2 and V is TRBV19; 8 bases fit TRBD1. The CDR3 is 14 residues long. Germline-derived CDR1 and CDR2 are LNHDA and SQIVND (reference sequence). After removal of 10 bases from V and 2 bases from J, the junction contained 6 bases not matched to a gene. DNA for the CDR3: TGTGCCACTGGACAGGGACCTAACACCGGGGAGCTGTTTTTT. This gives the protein CATGQGPNTGELFF.

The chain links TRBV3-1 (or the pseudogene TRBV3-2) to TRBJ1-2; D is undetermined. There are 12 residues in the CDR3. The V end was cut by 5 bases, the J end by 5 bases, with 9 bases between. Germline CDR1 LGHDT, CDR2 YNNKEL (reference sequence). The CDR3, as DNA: TGTGCCAGCAGCGGACCGGGGTATGGCTACACCTTC. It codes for CASSGPGYGYTF.

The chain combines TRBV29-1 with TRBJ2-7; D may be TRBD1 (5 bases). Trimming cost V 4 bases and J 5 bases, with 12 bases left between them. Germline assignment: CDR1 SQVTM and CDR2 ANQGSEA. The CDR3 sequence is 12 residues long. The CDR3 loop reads CSVVIRADEQYF. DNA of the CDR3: TGCAGCGTTGTTATCAGGGCGGACGAGCAGTACTTC.